The following is a T cell receptor beta chain sequence with its context. What it binds is not known. The data originate from a study of cytomegalovirus exposure and HLA in healthy donors. Study summary: Out of approximately 170 million T cells, an earlier analysis found around 120 million unique TCR beta sequences in total.

The CDR3 totals 14 residues. V lost 8 bases and J lost 0, with 14 bases in between. Germline CDR1 and CDR2: LNHDA and SQIVND (reference sequence). Overall study findings and caveats: Certain sequence variants were highly shared and formed a cluster, and this cluster was likely a sequencing artifact.

A multiplex PCR was run with 60 Vbeta primers and 13 Jbeta primers. Data came from immunoSEQ multiplex PCR; TCRdb stores just in-frame clones and leaves some out. The sample lists 200,000 to 250,000 clones, more than 75% occurring once. The TCR originated in a middle-aged woman in good health and CMV-seronegative. The sample consisted of PBMCs. The gene calls are TRBV19 and TRBJ2-7; D is uncertain. CDR3 in DNA: TGTGCCAGTGCAGACAAAACTCTCTCCTACGAGCAGTACTTC. Translated: CASADKTLSYEQYF.